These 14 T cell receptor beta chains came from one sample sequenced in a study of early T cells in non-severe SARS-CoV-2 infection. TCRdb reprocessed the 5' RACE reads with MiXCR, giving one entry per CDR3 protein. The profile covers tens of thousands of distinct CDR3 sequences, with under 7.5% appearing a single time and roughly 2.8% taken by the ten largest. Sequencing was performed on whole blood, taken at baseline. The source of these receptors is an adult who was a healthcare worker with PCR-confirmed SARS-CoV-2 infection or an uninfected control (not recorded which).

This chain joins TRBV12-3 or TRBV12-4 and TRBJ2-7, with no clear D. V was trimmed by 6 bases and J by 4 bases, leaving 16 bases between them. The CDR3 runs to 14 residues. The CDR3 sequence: CASRPKRLSYEQYF. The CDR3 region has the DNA TGTGCCAGCAGGCCCAAGAGGTTGAGTTACGAGCAGTACTTC.

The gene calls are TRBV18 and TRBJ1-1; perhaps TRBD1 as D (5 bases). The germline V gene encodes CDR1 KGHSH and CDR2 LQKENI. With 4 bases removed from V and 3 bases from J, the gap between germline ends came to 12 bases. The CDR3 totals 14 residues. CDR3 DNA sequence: TGTGCCAGCTCACAACCTGACAGTTACACTGAAGCTTTCTTT. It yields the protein CASSQPDSYTEAFF.

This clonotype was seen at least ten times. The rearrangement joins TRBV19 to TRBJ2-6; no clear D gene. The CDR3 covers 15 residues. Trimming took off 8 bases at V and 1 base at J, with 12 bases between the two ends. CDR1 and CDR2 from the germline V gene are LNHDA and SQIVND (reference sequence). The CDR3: CASLRPNSGANVLTF. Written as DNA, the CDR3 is TGTGCCAGTCTCAGGCCAAATTCTGGGGCCAACGTCCTGACTTTC. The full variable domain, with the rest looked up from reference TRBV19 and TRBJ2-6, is DGGITQSPKYLFRKEGQNVTLSCEQNLNHDAMYWYRQDPGQGLRLIYYSQIVNDFQKGDIAEGYSVSREKKESFPLTVTSAQKNPTAFYLCASLRPNSGANVLTFGAGSRLTVL.

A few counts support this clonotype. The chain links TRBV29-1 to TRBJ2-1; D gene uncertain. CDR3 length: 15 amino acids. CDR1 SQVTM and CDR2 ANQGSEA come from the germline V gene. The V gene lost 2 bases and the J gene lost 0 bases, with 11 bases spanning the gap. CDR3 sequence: CSVERPLSSYNEQFF. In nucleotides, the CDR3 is TGCAGCGTTGAAAGACCGCTGAGCTCCTACAATGAGCAGTTCTTC.

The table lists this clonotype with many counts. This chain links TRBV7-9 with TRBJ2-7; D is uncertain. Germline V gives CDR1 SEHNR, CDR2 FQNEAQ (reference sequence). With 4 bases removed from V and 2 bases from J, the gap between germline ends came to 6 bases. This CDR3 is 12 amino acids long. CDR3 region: CASSSDAYEQYF. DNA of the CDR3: TGTGCCAGCAGCTCCGATGCCTACGAGCAGTACTTC.

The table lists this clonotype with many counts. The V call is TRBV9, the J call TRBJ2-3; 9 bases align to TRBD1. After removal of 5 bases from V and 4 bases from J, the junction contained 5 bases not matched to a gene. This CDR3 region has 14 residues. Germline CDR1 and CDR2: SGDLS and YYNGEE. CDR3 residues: CASSWTGDADTQYF. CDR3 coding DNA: TGTGCCAGCAGTTGGACAGGGGACGCAGATACGCAGTATTTT.

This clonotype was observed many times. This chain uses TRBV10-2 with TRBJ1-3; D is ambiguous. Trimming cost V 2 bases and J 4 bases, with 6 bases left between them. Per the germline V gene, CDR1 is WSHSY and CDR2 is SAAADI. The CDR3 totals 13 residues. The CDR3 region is CASSERSGNTIYF. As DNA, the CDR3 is TGCGCCAGCAGTGAGCGCTCGGGAAACACCATATATTTT.

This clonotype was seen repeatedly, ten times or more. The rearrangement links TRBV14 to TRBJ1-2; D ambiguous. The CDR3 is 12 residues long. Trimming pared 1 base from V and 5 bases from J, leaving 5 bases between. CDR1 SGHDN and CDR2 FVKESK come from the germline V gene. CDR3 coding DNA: TGTGCCAGCAGCCAAGTGTGGTATGGCTACACCTTC. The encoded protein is CASSQVWYGYTF. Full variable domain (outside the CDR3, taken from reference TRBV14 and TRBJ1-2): EAGVTQFPSHSVIEKGQTVTLRCDPISGHDNLYWYRRVMGKEIKFLLHFVKESKQDESGMPNNRFLAERTGGTYSTLKVQPAELEDSGVYFCASSQVWYGYTFGSGTRLTVV.

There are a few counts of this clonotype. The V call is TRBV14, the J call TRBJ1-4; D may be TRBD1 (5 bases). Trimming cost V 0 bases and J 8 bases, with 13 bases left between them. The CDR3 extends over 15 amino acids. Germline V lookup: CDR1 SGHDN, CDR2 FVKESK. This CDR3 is CASSQENGHTEKLFF. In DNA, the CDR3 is TGTGCCAGCAGCCAAGAGAACGGACATACAGAAAAACTGTTTTTT.

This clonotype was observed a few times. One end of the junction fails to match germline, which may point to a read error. CDR3 nucleotides: TGTGCTAGCAGCTCGACTGCCTCTGGGGCCAACGTCCTGACTTTC. Protein sequence: CASSSTASGANVLTF. V is TRBV7-7 and J is TRBJ2-6; D is ambiguous. Germline lookup yields CDR1 SSHAT and CDR2 FNYEAQ (reference sequence). This CDR3 region has 15 residues.

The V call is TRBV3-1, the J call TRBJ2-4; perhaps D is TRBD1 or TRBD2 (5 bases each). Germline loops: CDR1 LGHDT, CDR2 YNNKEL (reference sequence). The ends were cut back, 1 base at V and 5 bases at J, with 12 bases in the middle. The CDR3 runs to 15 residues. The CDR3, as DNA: TGTGCCAGCAGCCAAGGAGTCGGGGCCCAAAACATTCAGTACTTC. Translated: CASSQGVGAQNIQYF.

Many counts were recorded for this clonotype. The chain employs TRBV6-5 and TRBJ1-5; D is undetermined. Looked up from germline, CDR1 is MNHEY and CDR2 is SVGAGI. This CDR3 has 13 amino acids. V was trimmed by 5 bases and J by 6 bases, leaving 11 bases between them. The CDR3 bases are TGTGCCAGCAGTGGGGTAGATCGTCAGCCCCAGCATTTT. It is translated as CASSGVDRQPQHF.

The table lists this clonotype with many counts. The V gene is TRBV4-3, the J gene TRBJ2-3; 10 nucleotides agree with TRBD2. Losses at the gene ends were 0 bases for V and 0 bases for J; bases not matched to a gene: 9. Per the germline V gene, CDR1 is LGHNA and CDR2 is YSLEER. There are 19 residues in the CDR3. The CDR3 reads CASSQDGASGGPSTDTQYF. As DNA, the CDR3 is TGCGCCAGCAGCCAAGATGGAGCTAGCGGGGGACCTAGCACAGATACGCAGTATTTT.

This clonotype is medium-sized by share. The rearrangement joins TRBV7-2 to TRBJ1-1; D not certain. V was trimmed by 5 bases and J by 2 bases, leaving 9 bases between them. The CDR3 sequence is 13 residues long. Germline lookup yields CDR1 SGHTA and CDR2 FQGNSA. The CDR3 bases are TGTGCCAGCAGCCCCCGGGGTAACACTGAAGCTTTCTTT. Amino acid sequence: CASSPRGNTEAFF.